The present T cell receptor (beta chain) was sequenced within a study of cytomegalovirus exposure and HLA in healthy donors. This clone appeared a few times. Per the germline V gene, CDR1 is SGHAT and CDR2 is FQNNGV. V gave up 1 base and J gave up 2 bases; unmatched junction bases: 2. CDR3 length: 15 amino acids. PCR amplification relied on 60 Vbeta primers (plus 13 Jbeta primers). The table came from immunoSEQ multiplex PCR; TCRdb's copy has only in-frame clones and leaves some out. The sample records 150,000 to 200,000 clones, over 75% being singletons. Sequences were obtained from PBMCs. The source of this sequence is a woman in her forties or fifties in good health and CMV-seropositive. The chain couples TRBV11-2 to TRBJ2-7; 10 positions match TRBD2. DNA of the CDR3: TGTGCCAGCAGCTTAGGAGCGGGAGGGCCCTACGAGCAGTACTTC. It encodes CASSLGAGGPYEQYF.